The clone carrying this TCR beta chain was counted at least ten times. Its antigen is not identified. The germline gives CDR1 SGHAT, CDR2 FQDESV (reference sequence). The CDR3 is 16 residues long. V was pared by 5 bases and J by 4 bases, with 14 bases of the junction left unmatched. The record originates from a study of T cells in Graves' hyperthyroidism and ophthalmopathy. Overall study context: Blood was drawn when the patient was first diagnosed and still untreated. Overall study results and limits: Progression to ophthalmopathy was predicted a median of approximately 6.4 months early.

RNA transcripts were the template for amplifying TCR beta CDR3 regions. During a first-round RT-PCR of the TCR CDR3, the HTBI primer set was used. TCRdb used MiXCR to reprocess the multiplex PCR reads, holding one entry per CDR3 protein. Of approximately 610,000 distinct CDR3 sequences listed, about 15% are singletons. Lactation, pregnancy, other autoimmune disease or uncontrolled infection led to exclusion of patients. This receptor was identified in a woman between 35 and 50 years old with Graves' ophthalmopathy. The V and J genes are TRBV11-1 and TRBJ2-7, with 7 bases aligning to TRBD2. Sequencing used blood. CDR3 residues: CASSQAPGGTTYEQYF. DNA for the CDR3: TGTGCCAGCAGCCAGGCCCCGGGAGGAACAACTTACGAGCAGTACTTC.